Given below is one TCR beta chain in context. Antigen unknown. These data originate in a study of molecular identifiers for immune sequencing clone quantification. Sorting defined naive CD8 T cells as CD8+CD4-CCR7+CD45RA+. Study conclusions and caveats: Clones that had above 20 RNA copies took up over 98% of effector molecules but under 1% in naive cells. Highly expanded clones may be undercounted when identical TCR molecules share barcodes.

The CDR3 extends over 17 amino acids. V lost 8 bases to trimming and J lost 0 bases, with 19 bases between them. The germline V gene encodes CDR1 MGHRA and CDR2 YSYEKL. The authors built bulk TCR libraries by previously described methods with listed TCR primers. Each CDR3 protein gets one entry after TCRdb re-called the PCR reads with MiXCR. The data contain about 630,000 distinct CDR3 sequences, 25% of them seen just once; the ten biggest clones take up about 0.81%. Input material: naive CD8+ T cells from blood, with Jurkat cell RNA spiked in. This sample's subset: FACS-sorted CD8+CD4-CCR7+CD45RA+ naive T cells. The gene calls are TRBV4-1 and TRBJ1-4; D unclear. The TCR was taken from a human donor in good health. Some libraries in this study had Jurkat cell RNA spiked in. The DNA for the CDR3 is TGCGCCAGCGGCCCCCGTCAGCTAGTTGCAACTAATGAAAAACTGTTTTTT. This codes for CASGPRQLVATNEKLFF.